Given below is one TCR beta chain in context. Donors counted as nominally healthy when sampled, yet unrecorded immune exposures were likely. It was with 60 Vbeta and 13 Jbeta primers that the PCR ran. The data were produced by immunoSEQ multiplex PCR, yet TCRdb's version contains in-frame clones alone and is incomplete. The sample shows 190,000 or so clones, under 85% of them seen only once. The source of the sample is a study of cytomegalovirus exposure and HLA in healthy donors. The ends were cut back, 0 bases at V and 6 bases at J, with 10 bases in the middle. Germline V CDR1 and CDR2: GTSNPN, SVGIG (reference sequence). The CDR3 consists of 13 residues.

The sequence was collected from a man aged 45-60 years in good health and CMV-seronegative. V gene TRBV30 combines with J gene TRBJ2-3; D not certain. The material sequenced was PBMCs. CDR3 nucleotides: TGTGCCTGGAGTGTAGGTGACTGGGATACGCAGTATTTT. Amino acid sequence: CAWSVGDWDTQYF.